A single sample is the source of the 22 T cell receptor beta chains below, sequenced in a study of cytomegalovirus exposure and HLA in healthy donors. PCR involved 60 Vbeta and 13 Jbeta primers. Some clones are missing from TCRdb's copy, which holds only in-frame ones; the method was immunoSEQ multiplex PCR. The table lists about 120,000 clones, 80% of them singletons, with approximately 8.8% in the top ten. Material: PBMCs. The receptor source for this set is a female donor in good health and CMV-seropositive.

The chain couples TRBV28 to TRBJ2-1, with 13 nucleotides matching TRBD2. The CDR3 spans 14 residues. V trimming: 4 bases; J trimming: 13 bases; junction bases outside the gene matches: 7. Germline V gene lookup returns CDR1 MDHEN and CDR2 SYDVKM. In nucleotides, the CDR3 is TGTGCCAGCAGTTATGGACTAGCGGGGGTTACACAGTTCTTC. As protein: CASSYGLAGVTQFF.

The chain is built from TRBV11-2 and TRBJ2-5, with 7 bases matching TRBD2. Germline CDR1 and CDR2: SGHAT and FQNNGV. CDR3 length: 14 residues. V was pared by 6 bases and J by 5 bases, with 9 bases of the junction left unmatched. The CDR3 DNA sequence: TGTGCCAGCAGGGGGGGGTCCGTGGTGGAGACCCAGTACTTC. Translation gives CASRGGSVVETQYF. Filled out from reference TRBV11-2 and TRBJ2-5, the complete variable domain reads EAGVAQSPRYKIIEKRQSVAFWCNPISGHATLYWYQQILGQGPKLLIQFQNNGVVDDSQLPKDRFSAERLKGVDSTLKIQPAKLEDSAVYLCASRGGSVVETQYFGPGTRLLVL.

The CDR3 DNA reads as TGTGCCAGCAGCCATCCAACGAACACCGGGGAGCTGTTTTTT. Protein sequence: CASSHPTNTGELFF. The gene calls are TRBV7-8 and TRBJ2-2; D unclear. Trimming stripped 5 bases from V and 0 bases from J, with 7 bases between. The CDR3 covers 14 residues. In germline, CDR1 is SGHVS, CDR2 FQNEAQ.

This clone was seen a few times. The chain recombines TRBV29-1 with TRBJ2-5; D not certain. V lost 4 bases, J lost 1 base, and 13 bases lay in between. In germline, CDR1 is SQVTM, CDR2 ANQGSEA. CDR3 length: 14 amino acids. This CDR3 reads CSVVPRSSQETQYF. The CDR3 nucleotides read TGCAGCGTTGTCCCTCGGTCTTCCCAAGAGACCCAGTACTTC.

A few counts support this clone. This chain joins TRBV27 and TRBJ2-7; TRBD2 matches 12 bases. This CDR3 region has 15 residues. Germline lookup yields CDR1 MNHEY and CDR2 SMNVEV (reference sequence). With 6 bases clipped from V and 2 bases from J, the junction kept 5 bases outside the gene matches. The CDR3 protein is CASRRLAGETYEQYF. CDR3 nucleotides: TGTGCCAGCAGGAGACTAGCGGGGGAAACCTACGAGCAGTACTTC.

The chain links TRBV9 to TRBJ2-5, with 10 bases lining up with TRBD1. V shed 3 bases, J shed 4 bases, and the junction held 12 bases outside the gene matches. This CDR3 is built from 17 residues. The V gene's germline CDR1 is SGDLS and CDR2 YYNGEE. The CDR3 sequence is CASSEQGGTGAGETQYF. In DNA form, the CDR3 reads TGTGCCAGCAGCGAGCAAGGGGGGACAGGGGCAGGAGAGACCCAGTACTTC.

J is TRBJ2-7 and V is TRBV29-1, with a possible D match to TRBD1 (6 bases). This CDR3 is built from 15 residues. Germline V CDR1 and CDR2: SQVTM, ANQGSEA. The V end lost 5 bases, the J end lost 5 bases, and 22 bases lay between the germline ends. CDR3 sequence: CSVITGSSSWNEQYF. DNA of the CDR3: TGCAGCGTTATAACAGGGTCCTCCTCTTGGAACGAGCAGTACTTC.

This clone was seen once. The junction differs from germline at one of its ends, possibly a read error. This chain links TRBV5-4 with TRBJ2-3, with D perhaps matching TRBD1 (6 bases). CDR1 is SGHNT and CDR2 is YYREEE in the germline V gene (reference sequence). The CDR3 consists of 14 residues. DNA of the CDR3: TGTGCCAGCACCTTGGGATTAGGGGGAGATACGCAGTATTTT. Its protein product is CASTLGLGGDTQYF.

This clone was observed a single time. The chain has TRBV6-5 and TRBJ1-5; a possible D gene is TRBD1 (5 bases). This CDR3 has 14 residues. The germline CDR1 and CDR2 sequences are MNHEY and SVGAGI. Trimming pared 5 bases from V and 3 bases from J, leaving 11 bases between. The CDR3 DNA is TGTGCCAGCAGTCTGGACAACTTCAATCAGCCCCAGCATTTT. It codes for CASSLDNFNQPQHF.

The chain is built from TRBV27 and TRBJ1-2; TRBD1 matches 11 bases. This CDR3 has 13 amino acids. Germline trimming cut 3 bases from V and 8 bases from J; bases unmatched to any gene: 2. Looked up from germline, CDR1 is MNHEY and CDR2 is SMNVEV (reference sequence). The CDR3 DNA follows: TGTGCCAGCAGTTTCGGGACAGGGGGAGGCTACACCTTC. Translated: CASSFGTGGGYTF.

This chain's CDR3 is CASGGANIQPQHF. The DNA for the CDR3 is TGTGCCAGCGGCGGGGCGAACATTCAGCCCCAGCATTTT. V and J are TRBV2 and TRBJ1-5; D may be TRBD1 (5 bases). The CDR3 extends over 13 amino acids. Looked up from germline, CDR1 is SNHLY and CDR2 is FYNNEI. The V and J ends lost 8 bases and 6 bases respectively, with 14 bases between them.

The chain recombines TRBV6-6 with TRBJ2-3; maybe TRBD2 (6 bases). Trimming shortened V by 5 bases and J by 2 bases, and 14 bases separated the two germline ends. This CDR3 comprises 15 residues. Germline V lookup: CDR1 MNHNY, CDR2 SVGAGI (reference sequence). Here the CDR3 DNA reads TGTGCCAGCAGTCACCGGGACTTATACACAGATACGCAGTATTTT. Translating it yields CASSHRDLYTDTQYF.

J is TRBJ1-1 and V is TRBV14; D is ambiguous. This CDR3 comprises 13 residues. With 0 bases removed from V and 1 base from J, the gap between germline ends came to 3 bases. CDR1 SGHDN and CDR2 FVKESK come from the germline V gene. CDR3 region: CASSQDRNTEAFF. The CDR3 DNA is TGTGCCAGCAGCCAAGACCGGAACACTGAAGCTTTCTTT. Supplemented by reference TRBV14 and TRBJ1-1, the full variable domain reads EAGVTQFPSHSVIEKGQTVTLRCDPISGHDNLYWYRRVMGKEIKFLLHFVKESKQDESGMPNNRFLAERTGGTYSTLKVQPAELEDSGVYFCASSQDRNTEAFFGQGTRLTVV.

This clone came up many times. The V gene is TRBV6-5, the J gene TRBJ1-1, with a possible D match to TRBD1 (5 bases). CDR1 MNHEY and CDR2 SVGAGI come from the germline V gene. The V end lost 5 bases, the J end lost 1 base, and 8 bases lay between the germline ends. The CDR3 contains 13 residues. Here the CDR3 DNA reads TGTGCCAGCAGTCGGACACGGAACACTGAAGCTTTCTTT. Its translation: CASSRTRNTEAFF.

The J gene is TRBJ1-5, the V gene TRBV7-2, with unresolved D. CDR3 length: 13 amino acids. Per germline, CDR1 SGHTA and CDR2 FQGNSA. Between the trimmed V and J ends, which lost 5 bases and 7 bases, there was a span of 12 bases. CDR3 DNA: TGTGCCAGCAGCCGGGAGGGCGGGCAGCCCCAGCATTTT. Its protein is CASSREGGQPQHF.

The gene calls are TRBV2 and TRBJ1-2; a weak D match, TRBD1 (5 bases). V lost 4 bases and J 4 bases, leaving 13 bases between the germline ends. The CDR3 has 14 residues. The V gene's germline CDR1 is SNHLY and CDR2 FYNNEI. Here the CDR3 DNA reads TGTGCCAGCAGTGTTGGGCCAAGGGGCTATGGCTACACCTTC. Encoded protein: CASSVGPRGYGYTF.

This chain connects TRBV7-8 to TRBJ2-1; 12 nucleotides match TRBD2. V trimming: 5 bases; J trimming: 7 bases; junction bases outside the gene matches: 3. This CDR3 region has 14 residues. The V gene's germline CDR1 is SGHVS and CDR2 FQNEAQ. The CDR3 reads CASSPLAGGNEQFF. The DNA for the CDR3 is TGTGCCAGCAGCCCGCTAGCGGGGGGGAATGAGCAGTTCTTC.

The genes are TRBV11-1 and TRBJ1-1; D is unclear. Germline V gene sequence: CDR1 SGHAT, CDR2 FQDESV (reference sequence). V lost 4 bases, J lost 5 bases, and 11 bases lay in between. This CDR3 contains 13 residues. CDR3 in DNA: TGTGCCAGCAGCTATACGGGAGGGACTGAAGCTTTCTTT. Encoded protein: CASSYTGGTEAFF.

This sequence joins TRBV5-1 and TRBJ2-7, with D unresolved. The germline V and J ends were trimmed by 0 bases and 6 bases, with 22 bases remaining between them. The germline gives CDR1 SGHRS, CDR2 YFSETQ. The CDR3 has 17 residues. The CDR3 bases are TGCGCCAGCAGCTTGGTCCCCATTGGTCTAAAGCGAAGCGAGCAGTACTTC. As protein: CASSLVPIGLKRSEQYF.

This chain links TRBV30 with TRBJ1-1, with D tentatively TRBD1 (5 bases). Germline V gene lookup returns CDR1 GTSNPN and CDR2 SVGIG (reference sequence). V shed 4 bases and J shed 2 bases, with 17 bases lying between them. CDR3 length: 15 residues. CDR3 sequence (DNA): TGTGCCTGGAATAGAGAAGGGGTCCTTAACACTGAAGCTTTCTTT. It specifies CAWNREGVLNTEAFF.

V usage is TRBV5-4 and J usage is TRBJ1-2; TRBD1 agrees at 7 bases. There are 16 residues in the CDR3. CDR1 is SGHNT and CDR2 is YYREEE in the germline V gene (reference sequence). The V segment lost 4 bases and the J segment 2 bases; nucleotides outside the gene matches: 11. CDR3 sequence reads: CASSPESPTGNYGYTF. CDR3 coding DNA: TGTGCCAGCAGCCCCGAGAGTCCGACAGGGAACTATGGCTACACCTTC.

This clone was seen a handful of times. CDR3 sequence: CASSEARFSSYEQYF. CDR3 in DNA: TGTGCCAGCAGTGAAGCGAGGTTTAGCTCCTACGAGCAGTACTTC. The chain links TRBV6-1 to TRBJ2-7; D gene ambiguous. The CDR3 is made up of 15 amino acids. In germline, CDR1 is MNHNS, CDR2 SASEGT. Trimming took off 0 bases at V and 0 bases at J, with 9 bases between the two ends.